Listed here are 11 T cell receptor beta chains from one sample, sequenced in a study of blood T cell repertoires in COVID-19. Repertoires were generated with immunoSEQ multiplex PCR, while TCRdb's copy carries only in-frame clones and drops some. Of tens of thousands of clones in the sample, around 85% are singletons; the top ten hold 3.5% to 5%. The sequenced sample was peripheral blood. Receptors originate from a man aged 55 to 70 with acute or convalescent COVID-19.

This sequence joins TRBV7-2 and TRBJ1-1; possible D gene TRBD1, 6 bases. V lost 3 bases, J lost 8 bases, and 13 bases lay in between. The CDR3 length is 13 residues. Looked up from germline, CDR1 is SGHTA and CDR2 is FQGNSA. CDR3 sequence reads: CASSLRTAGEAFF. The CDR3 DNA is TGTGCCAGCAGCTTGAGGACAGCCGGGGAAGCTTTCTTT.

The sample holds one count of this clone. The rearrangement joins TRBV3-1 (or the pseudogene TRBV3-2) to TRBJ2-1, with 9 bases lining up with TRBD2. The CDR3 extends over 15 amino acids. J was trimmed by 7 bases and V by 1 base; bases with no gene match: 5. CDR1 is LGHDT and CDR2 is YNNKEL in the germline V gene (reference sequence). The CDR3 nucleotides read TGTGCCAGCAGCCAAGGGACTAGCGTCGTAAATGAGCAGTTCTTC. It codes for CASSQGTSVVNEQFF.

This chain joins TRBV7-9 and TRBJ2-1, with TRBD2 identical over 8 bases. The J segment lost 7 bases and the V segment lost 3 bases, leaving 8 bases of the junction unmatched. Germline V gene data show CDR1 as SEHNR and CDR2 as FQNEAQ (reference sequence). The CDR3 runs 15 residues. The CDR3 region has the DNA TGTGCCAGCAGCTTGGTTGACGCGGGAGGAAATGAGCAGTTCTTC. It is translated as CASSLVDAGGNEQFF.

Notes on this clone: At one of its ends the junction is not consistent with the germline gene, which may arise from a read error. This chain's CDR3 is CASSFGGFQGTQYF. For the CDR3, the DNA is TGCGCCAGCAGCTTTGGAGGCTTCCAAGGGACCCAGTACTTC. J is TRBJ2-5 and V is TRBV5-1, with D maybe TRBD2 (5 bases). CDR1 is SGHRS and CDR2 is YFSETQ in the germline V gene. The CDR3 is 14 amino acids.

Only one count was recorded for this clone. The chain links TRBV6-2 or TRBV6-3 to TRBJ1-3; D unresolved. The CDR3 is made up of 15 amino acids. Germline CDR1 and CDR2: MNHEY and SVGEGT. V shed 6 bases and J shed 0 bases, with 12 bases lying between them. CDR3 region: CASSERRGSGNTIYF. The DNA of the CDR3 is TGTGCCAGCAGCGAACGACGCGGCTCTGGAAACACCATATATTTT.

This chain connects TRBV4-2 to TRBJ2-1; 7 bases map to TRBD2. Per the germline V gene, CDR1 is LGHNA and CDR2 is YNFKEQ. This CDR3 region has 16 residues. V dropped 3 bases and J dropped 8; count of bases not matched to a gene: 13. The DNA of the CDR3 is TGTGCCAGCAGCCAGAGGCCCCGCGGGAGTATGGATGAGCAGTTCTTC. This sequence encodes CASSQRPRGSMDEQFF.

The rearrangement joins TRBV3-1 (or the pseudogene TRBV3-2) to TRBJ2-3; 9 bases are a match to TRBD2. This CDR3 region has 17 residues. V lost 3 bases to trimming and J lost 1 base; unmatched junction nucleotides: 8. Germline V CDR1 and CDR2: LGHDT, YNNKEL (reference sequence). The CDR3 sequence is CASSHVLLAGRTDTQYF. The CDR3 DNA reads TGTGCCAGCAGCCACGTCTTACTAGCGGGCCGCACAGATACGCAGTATTTT.

The chain combines TRBV7-9 with TRBJ2-3; TRBD1 matches 10 bases. The CDR3 consists of 16 residues. Germline V lookup: CDR1 SEHNR, CDR2 FQNEAQ (reference sequence). The V gene end was trimmed by 0 bases and the J gene end by 7 bases; junction bases not matched to a gene: 7. The CDR3 bases are TGTGCCAGCAGCTTAGCTGGGACAGGGGATCTAAATACGCAGTATTTT. Amino acids: CASSLAGTGDLNTQYF.

The V and J genes are TRBV7-2 and TRBJ2-2; D remains ambiguous. This CDR3 has 15 residues. The germline V gene has CDR1 SGHTA and CDR2 FQGNSA. Trimming pared 1 base from V and 7 bases from J, leaving 13 bases between. The CDR3 DNA follows: TGTGCCAGCAGCTTAGTTGCGGCCACGGGCGGGGAGCTGTTTTTT. Its translation: CASSLVAATGGELFF.

This chain uses TRBV15 with TRBJ2-7, with a weak D call TRBD1 (7 bases). CDR1 is LNHNV, CDR2 YYDKDF, per germline (reference sequence). The CDR3 extends over 16 amino acids. V was pared by 5 bases and J by 2 bases, with 19 bases between. The CDR3 DNA sequence: TGTGCCACCAGCTTTAATCTCGGCGGGACAGCCTACGAGCAGTACTTC. This codes for CATSFNLGGTAYEQYF.

This clone was seen more than once but under ten times. The V and J genes are TRBV5-1 and TRBJ2-7; D possibly corresponds to TRBD1 (5 bases). V lost 0 bases and J 6 bases, leaving 10 bases between the germline ends. Germline V gene lookup returns CDR1 SGHRS and CDR2 YFSETQ. CDR3 size: 13 residues. CDR3 amino acids: CASSLGQGAEQYF. The CDR3 bases are TGCGCCAGCAGCTTGGGGCAGGGCGCCGAGCAGTACTTC.